The next 32 T cell receptor beta chains were all read from a single sample in a study of T cell changes during pregnancy in multiple sclerosis. Profiling relied on immunoSEQ multiplex PCR, and the TCRdb table lists in-frame clones only, not all of them. The table includes roughly 64,000 clones, around 90% detected once. Sequencing used peripheral blood, obtained in the third trimester of pregnancy. All receptors come from a female donor in good health, enrolled as a control in a pregnancy study.

The genes are TRBV9 and TRBJ2-2, with TRBD2 identical over 7 bases. V lost 3 bases to trimming and J lost 2 bases; unmatched junction nucleotides: 4. Per the germline V gene, CDR1 is SGDLS and CDR2 is YYNGEE. The CDR3 contains 15 residues. The CDR3 region is CASSGGGGNTGELFF. CDR3 DNA: TGTGCCAGCAGCGGCGGCGGGGGAAACACCGGGGAGCTGTTTTTT.

The V gene is TRBV2, the J gene TRBJ2-3; 7 positions match TRBD1. This CDR3 contains 14 residues. Germline V gene data show CDR1 as SNHLY and CDR2 as FYNNEI. Trimming removed 10 bases from V and 2 bases from J; junction bases left unmatched: 9. CDR3 DNA sequence: TGTGCCACCACTCGGACAGGCCTCACAGATACGCAGTATTTT. It yields the protein CATTRTGLTDTQYF.

The sample holds one count of this clone. The gene calls are TRBV2 and TRBJ2-6; 9 bases map to TRBD1. Germline-derived CDR1 and CDR2 are SNHLY and FYNNEI. There are 15 residues in the CDR3. Germline trimming cut 7 bases from V and 0 bases from J; bases unmatched to any gene: 1. DNA of the CDR3: TGTGCCAGCAAACAGGGGGCCTCTGGGGCCAACGTCCTGACTTTC. Protein sequence: CASKQGASGANVLTF.

This clone was detected only once. This chain uses TRBV25-1 with TRBJ2-1; 10 bases fit TRBD2. The CDR3 length is 16 residues. Trimming took 8 bases from V and 9 from J; bases not matched to a gene: 16. Germline assignment: CDR1 MGHDK and CDR2 SYGVNS. The CDR3 loop reads CASSIGLAGVPLEQFF. In DNA form, the CDR3 reads TGTGCCAGCTCTATCGGTCTAGCGGGGGTTCCTCTTGAGCAGTTCTTC.

The gene calls are TRBV7-9 and TRBJ2-2, with D unresolved. The V end was cut by 5 bases, the J end by 3 bases, with 7 bases between. There are 13 residues in the CDR3. CDR1 and CDR2 (germline): SEHNR, FQNEAQ (reference sequence). Here the CDR3 reads CASSPADTGELFF. The CDR3 DNA follows: TGTGCCAGCAGCCCCGCGGACACCGGGGAGCTGTTTTTT.

This chain connects TRBV27 to TRBJ1-2; D gene uncertain. This CDR3 is 13 amino acids long. The V end was cut by 3 bases, the J end by 5 bases, with 10 bases between. The germline gives CDR1 MNHEY, CDR2 SMNVEV (reference sequence). The CDR3 region has the DNA TGTGCCAGCAGTTTCCGTCAGACTTATGGCTACACCTTC. Amino acid sequence: CASSFRQTYGYTF.

A few counts support this clone. This sequence joins TRBV4-1 and TRBJ2-3; 12 bases align to TRBD2. The ends lost 3 bases at V and 0 bases at J; junction bases unmatched: 10. Germline CDR1 and CDR2: MGHRA and YSYEKL. This CDR3 has 19 amino acids. The CDR3 region has the DNA TGCGCCAGCAGCCATCTTCGGACTAGCGGGAACCCTAGCACAGATACGCAGTATTTT. Its protein is CASSHLRTSGNPSTDTQYF.

The chain combines TRBV30 with TRBJ1-4; no definite D call. This CDR3 is 13 amino acids long. The V and J ends lost 4 bases and 12 bases respectively, with 18 bases between them. Germline V CDR1 and CDR2: GTSNPN, SVGIG (reference sequence). The CDR3 nucleotides are TGTGCCTGGACCACGGGTGGAGGCCGGGAACTGTTTTTT. Translated: CAWTTGGGRELFF.

The V call is TRBV19, the J call TRBJ1-4; TRBD1 matches 9 bases. V gave up 5 bases and J gave up 6 bases; unmatched junction bases: 7. Per the germline V gene, CDR1 is LNHDA and CDR2 is SQIVND (reference sequence). This CDR3 has 15 amino acids. The CDR3: CASSARDRVYEKLFF. CDR3 coding DNA: TGTGCCAGTAGTGCTAGGGACAGGGTTTATGAAAAACTGTTTTTT.

J is TRBJ2-1 and V is TRBV5-1, with TRBD2 identical over 13 bases. There are 17 residues in the CDR3. V lost 1 base and J lost 9; bases outside the gene matches: 10. Germline lookup yields CDR1 SGHRS and CDR2 YFSETQ. The DNA for the CDR3 is TGCGCCAGCAGCTTGTCGAGACTAGCGGGAGGACTTTTTGAGCAGTTCTTC. Protein: CASSLSRLAGGLFEQFF.

V gene TRBV5-5 combines with J gene TRBJ1-2; 10 bases are shared with TRBD1. There are 14 residues in the CDR3. Germline V gene data show CDR1 as SGHKS and CDR2 as YYEKEE (reference sequence). V gave up 5 bases and J gave up 5 bases; unmatched junction bases: 6. Here the CDR3 DNA reads TGTGCCAGCAGGGCCCCGGGACAGGGGTATGGCTACACCTTC. Its translation: CASRAPGQGYGYTF.

The J gene is TRBJ2-7, the V gene TRBV5-4, with D perhaps TRBD2 (6 bases). From germline, CDR1 is SGHNT and CDR2 YYREEE (reference sequence). V was cut by 3 bases and J by 5 bases, with 18 bases left in between. This CDR3 region has 15 residues. In DNA, the CDR3 is TGTGCCAGCAGCTCACATCCGGGACTTCCTGACGAGCAGTACTTC. It specifies CASSSHPGLPDEQYF. Together with reference TRBV5-4 and TRBJ2-7, the CDR3 gives the full variable domain: ETGVTQSPTHLIKTRGQQVTLRCSSQSGHNTVSWYQQALGQGPQFIFQYYREEENGRGNFPPRFSGLQFPNYSSELNVNALELDDSALYLCASSSHPGLPDEQYFGPGTRLTVT.

V is TRBV4-2 and J is TRBJ2-1; tentatively, D is TRBD2 (6 bases). The V end lost 0 bases, the J end lost 8 bases, and 17 bases lay between the germline ends. CDR1 is LGHNA and CDR2 is YNFKEQ in the germline V gene. This CDR3 is 16 amino acids long. The CDR3 region has the DNA TGTGCCAGCAGCCAAGATTACGGGGGTAGAGGCGATGAGCAGTTCTTC. Translation gives CASSQDYGGRGDEQFF.

The chain links TRBV4-2 to TRBJ1-3; D is undetermined. The CDR3 consists of 13 residues. Per the germline V gene, CDR1 is LGHNA and CDR2 is YNFKEQ. V lost 1 base to trimming and J lost 3 bases, with 4 bases between them. The CDR3 DNA follows: TGTGCCAGCAGCCAAGTCGGTGGAAACACCATATATTTT. This gives the protein CASSQVGGNTIYF.

This chain joins TRBV13 and TRBJ2-7, with TRBD2 matching 9 bases. Germline trimming cut 1 base from V and 3 bases from J; bases unmatched to any gene: 4. The CDR3 spans 15 residues. Per germline, CDR1 PRHDT and CDR2 FYEKMQ (reference sequence). The CDR3 sequence: CASSLAREGLYEQYF. The CDR3 region has the DNA TGTGCCAGCAGCTTAGCGCGGGAGGGCCTCTACGAGCAGTACTTC.

In its sample, this clone was seen a few times. The V and J genes are TRBV5-8 and TRBJ1-1; 7 nucleotides agree with TRBD1. The CDR3 covers 14 residues. In germline, CDR1 is SGHTS, CDR2 YDEGEE. The V segment lost 4 bases and the J segment 4 bases; nucleotides outside the gene matches: 7. The CDR3 loop is CASSRTRGVTEAFF. The DNA for the CDR3 is TGTGCCAGCAGCAGAACCAGGGGGGTCACTGAAGCTTTCTTT.

The V gene is TRBV5-5, the J gene TRBJ1-1, with D perhaps TRBD1 (6 bases). The germline V gene has CDR1 SGHKS and CDR2 YYEKEE (reference sequence). The CDR3 has 13 amino acids. The ends were cut back, 6 bases at V and 5 bases at J, with 14 bases in the middle. The chain's CDR3 is CASNRNRETEAFF. The CDR3 DNA is TGTGCCAGCAACCGAAACAGGGAGACTGAAGCTTTCTTT.

This sequence joins TRBV2 and TRBJ2-2, with TRBD1 matching 11 bases. With 5 bases clipped from V and 7 bases from J, the junction kept 12 bases outside the gene matches. The CDR3 has 17 residues. Germline CDR1 reads SNHLY; CDR2 reads FYNNEI. CDR3 coding DNA: TGTGCCAGCAGTTCTCCCGGACAGGGGGCATTGGTCGGGGAGCTGTTTTTT. Translated, it gives CASSSPGQGALVGELFF.

V and J are TRBV6-5 and TRBJ2-5; tentative D call: TRBD1 (6 bases). The assigned J gene may be wrong: the sequence end matches TRBJ2-7 better. Per the germline V gene, CDR1 is MNHEY and CDR2 is SVGAGI. The CDR3 has 14 residues. CDR3 protein: CASSYSQGTYEQYF. The CDR3 DNA is TGTGCCAGCAGTTACTCCCAGGGGACCTACGAGCAGTACTTC.

This sequence joins TRBV28 and TRBJ1-2; maybe TRBD1 (6 bases). The CDR3 extends over 14 amino acids. Per germline, CDR1 MDHEN and CDR2 SYDVKM. V dropped 9 bases and J dropped 7 bases, with 21 bases sitting between them. CDR3 bases: TGTGCCAGTTCTGGGGCAGGGGAAGAGTTTGGCTACACCTTC. Residues: CASSGAGEEFGYTF.

The gene calls are TRBV28 and TRBJ2-2; D is unresolved. The length of the CDR3 is 14 residues. CDR1 MDHEN and CDR2 SYDVKM come from the germline V gene. The V end was cut by 1 base, the J end by 3 bases, with 6 bases between. CDR3 sequence: CASSLSEDTGELFF. The CDR3 nucleotides are TGTGCCAGCAGTTTATCCGAGGACACCGGGGAGCTGTTTTTT. The variable domain in full, completed from reference TRBV28 and TRBJ2-2, reads DVKVTQSSRYLVKRTGEKVFLECVQDMDHENMFWYRQDPGLGLRLIYFSYDVKMKEKGDIPEGYSVSREKKERFSLILESASTNQTSMYLCASSLSEDTGELFFGEGSRLTVL.

The chain carries TRBV6-1 and TRBJ1-1; 9 bases agree with TRBD1. V dropped 1 base and J dropped 8; count of bases not matched to a gene: 8. The CDR3 is made up of 15 amino acids. CDR1 MNHNS and CDR2 SASEGT come from the germline V gene. CDR3 DNA sequence: TGTGCCAGCAGTGAAGGGACAGGGGTCCTATTGGAAGCTTTCTTT. Its translation: CASSEGTGVLLEAFF.

This CDR3 is CSVRPGIPNGDEQFF. CDR3 nucleotide sequence: TGCAGCGTCCGGCCCGGGATCCCCAACGGAGATGAGCAGTTCTTC. This chain links TRBV29-1 with TRBJ2-1; weak D call: TRBD2 (5 bases). Trimming shortened V by 6 bases and J by 8 bases, and 23 bases separated the two germline ends. This CDR3 comprises 15 residues. The germline CDR1 and CDR2 sequences are SQVTM and ANQGSEA.

The chain carries TRBV19 and TRBJ2-7; possibly TRBD1 for D (6 bases). The CDR3 runs to 13 residues. Trimming left V 5 bases short and J 2 bases short, with 10 bases between. Germline V gene lookup returns CDR1 LNHDA and CDR2 SQIVND (reference sequence). The CDR3 DNA follows: TGTGCCAGTAGTCCCGGGACAACCTACGAGCAGTACTTC. Its protein product is CASSPGTTYEQYF.

This chain connects TRBV6-5 to TRBJ1-2, with D tentatively TRBD1 (5 bases). Trimming pared 0 bases from V and 4 bases from J, leaving 15 bases between. The CDR3 consists of 16 residues. Germline V gene data show CDR1 as MNHEY and CDR2 as SVGAGI. DNA for the CDR3: TGTGCCAGCAGTTACTCAATCACAGGAGACAGCTATGGCTACACCTTC. Residues: CASSYSITGDSYGYTF.

The V call is TRBV7-2, the J call TRBJ2-4; 7 bases are shared with TRBD2. The CDR3 runs to 16 residues. Looked up from germline, CDR1 is SGHTA and CDR2 is FQGNSA. Unmatched junction bases numbered 4, after V lost 2 bases and J lost 0 bases. In DNA, the CDR3 is TGTGCCAGCAGCTTACTAGCGGAATTAGCCAAAAACATTCAGTACTTC. Translated, it gives CASSLLAELAKNIQYF.

The chain is built from TRBV28 and TRBJ2-3; TRBD2 matches 12 bases. V lost 7 bases, J lost 2 bases, and 10 bases stayed unmatched. Per the germline V gene, CDR1 is MDHEN and CDR2 is SYDVKM. The CDR3 covers 17 residues. Here the CDR3 DNA reads TGTGCCAGCAACCTTCAGGGACTAGCGGGTAACACAGATACGCAGTATTTT. It translates to CASNLQGLAGNTDTQYF.

The rearrangement joins TRBV30 to TRBJ2-7, with 7 bases fitting TRBD2. The CDR3 has 13 amino acids. CDR1 GTSNPN and CDR2 SVGIG come from the germline V gene (reference sequence). Trimming removed 5 bases from V and 5 bases from J; junction bases left unmatched: 9. This chain's CDR3 is CAWGPGGRNEQYF. The CDR3 DNA sequence: TGTGCCTGGGGCCCCGGGGGGAGGAACGAGCAGTACTTC.

This clone was detected only once. The chain recombines TRBV19 with TRBJ1-5; D unclear. The CDR3 is 12 residues long. V lost 7 bases and J 7 bases, leaving 11 bases between the germline ends. Looked up from germline, CDR1 is LNHDA and CDR2 is SQIVND (reference sequence). CDR3 sequence: CASTAGGQPQHF. The DNA of the CDR3 is TGTGCCAGTACCGCAGGAGGACAGCCCCAGCATTTT.

With respect to this clone: One junction end does not reproduce the germline sequence, and a read error may be involved. The chain recombines TRBV2 with TRBJ1-1; perhaps TRBD1 as D (6 bases). The CDR3 consists of 12 residues. CDR1 is SNHLY and CDR2 is FYNNEI in the germline V gene. The CDR3 DNA is TGTGCCAGCAGGGGGACAATTAGTCGGGTCCTCTTT. It encodes CASRGTISRVLF.

The genes are TRBV5-6 and TRBJ1-4, with TRBD1 as a possible D gene (6 bases). Germline CDR1 reads SGHDT; CDR2 reads YYEEEE. V lost 1 base to trimming and J lost 7 bases, with 14 bases between them. The CDR3 covers 15 residues. The CDR3 reads CASSLFRQAPEKLFF. CDR3 nucleotides: TGTGCCAGCAGCTTGTTCAGACAGGCCCCTGAAAAACTGTTTTTT.

This chain connects TRBV29-1 to TRBJ1-4, with 11 bases lining up with TRBD1. After removal of 7 bases from V and 0 bases from J, the junction contained 10 bases not matched to a gene. The CDR3 is 17 amino acids. Germline V gives CDR1 SQVTM, CDR2 ANQGSEA. The DNA for the CDR3 is TGCAGCGCAACAGGGACAGGGGGGTTTGCAACTAATGAAAAACTGTTTTTT. Its translation: CSATGTGGFATNEKLFF.